The 27 T cell receptor beta chains in this list originate from one sample, sequenced in a study of blood T cell repertoires in COVID-19. Here immunoSEQ multiplex PCR was the method, and the copy in TCRdb shows in-frame clones only, minus some. The sample has under 250,000 clones; 65% to 85% are singletons. Sequenced sample: peripheral blood. The source of these receptors is a man aged 35 to 55 with acute or convalescent COVID-19.

The rearrangement joins TRBV30 to TRBJ2-7, with TRBD1 identical over 8 bases. The CDR3 has 13 amino acids. In germline, CDR1 is GTSNPN, CDR2 SVGIG (reference sequence). V lost 3 bases, J lost 5 bases, and 6 bases stayed unmatched. This CDR3 is CAWSQDRAHEQYF. In nucleotides, the CDR3 is TGTGCCTGGAGCCAGGACAGGGCCCACGAGCAGTACTTC.

V is TRBV6-1 and J is TRBJ1-5; possibly TRBD1 for D (5 bases). Trimming cost V 6 bases and J 6 bases, with 15 bases left between them. Germline assignment: CDR1 MNHNS and CDR2 SASEGT. This CDR3 is built from 14 residues. CDR3 sequence reads: CASSLQTGGQPQHF. CDR3 sequence (DNA): TGTGCCAGCAGCCTTCAGACGGGGGGTCAGCCCCAGCATTTT.

This clone was found a few times. The chain links TRBV25-1 to TRBJ2-1, with D tentatively TRBD2 (6 bases). Germline lookup yields CDR1 MGHDK and CDR2 SYGVNS. The CDR3 contains 15 residues. V lost 7 bases and J 7 bases, leaving 20 bases between the germline ends. DNA for the CDR3: TGTGCCAGCATGCGAGCCGGGAGCAAGTGGAATGAGCAGTTCTTC. It is translated as CASMRAGSKWNEQFF.

The chain has TRBV27 and TRBJ1-6; possibly TRBD1 for D (6 bases). Germline V gene data show CDR1 as MNHEY and CDR2 as SMNVEV (reference sequence). The CDR3 has 15 residues. V was clipped by 5 bases and J by 6 bases, with 14 bases between them. Written as DNA, the CDR3 is TGTGCCAGCAGTGTTACAGGGTTGGGTAATTCACCCCTCCACTTT. Protein: CASSVTGLGNSPLHF.

There are a few counts of this clone. The chain is built from TRBV9 and TRBJ1-6; tentative D call: TRBD1 (5 bases). The germline CDR1 and CDR2 sequences are SGDLS and YYNGEE. The CDR3 sequence is 14 residues long. V lost 0 bases, J lost 7 bases, and 8 bases lay in between. CDR3 residues: CASSVGQKNSPLHF. The CDR3 region has the DNA TGTGCCAGCAGCGTAGGACAGAAAAATTCACCCCTCCACTTT.

This chain uses TRBV19 with TRBJ2-1; a weak D match, TRBD1 (6 bases). Germline CDR1 LNHDA, CDR2 SQIVND (reference sequence). V was trimmed by 7 bases and J by 6 bases, leaving 16 bases between them. The CDR3 sequence is 14 residues long. Here the CDR3 reads CASIAGALSNEQFF. CDR3 bases: TGTGCCAGTATCGCAGGGGCTTTAAGCAATGAGCAGTTCTTC.

V gene TRBV21-1 combines with J gene TRBJ2-1; the D call TRBD2 from the table was never checked on the DNA. TRBV21-1 is given as a pseudogene. The CDR3 has 16 residues. CDR3 amino acids: CASSRPGTSGINEQFF. Here the CDR3 DNA reads TGTGCCAGCAGCAGACCCGGGACTAGCGGGATCAATGAGCAGTTCTTC.

The chain recombines TRBV7-8 with TRBJ1-2, with D perhaps TRBD1 (5 bases). The CDR3 length is 17 residues. Between the trimmed V and J ends, which lost 1 base and 3 bases, there was a span of 18 bases. The germline V gene has CDR1 SGHVS and CDR2 FQNEAQ. This CDR3 reads CASSLDPPGGLHYGYTF. As DNA, the CDR3 is TGTGCCAGCAGCTTAGATCCCCCGGGGGGGTTGCACTATGGCTACACCTTC.

The chain joins TRBV29-1 to TRBJ2-7; 16 positions match TRBD2. Trimming took 7 bases from V and 6 from J; bases not matched to a gene: 12. Germline values: CDR1 SQVTM, CDR2 ANQGSEA. The CDR3 totals 16 residues. The CDR3 region is CSALPGLAGGPVEQYF. CDR3 nucleotides: TGCAGCGCCCTCCCGGGACTAGCGGGAGGGCCGGTCGAGCAGTACTTC.

There are a few counts of this clone. The rearrangement uses TRBV28 and TRBJ1-5; 8 nucleotides line up with TRBD1. The CDR3 covers 15 residues. V lost 3 bases, J lost 3 bases, and 4 bases stayed unmatched. The germline V gene has CDR1 MDHEN and CDR2 SYDVKM. CDR3: CASSFRTGPNQPQHF. The DNA for the CDR3 is TGTGCCAGCAGTTTCAGGACAGGGCCCAATCAGCCCCAGCATTTT.

The rearrangement uses TRBV19 and TRBJ2-2; D might be TRBD2 (5 bases). V was cut by 2 bases and J by 1 base, with 11 bases left in between. Germline CDR1 LNHDA, CDR2 SQIVND (reference sequence). The length of the CDR3 is 16 residues. The CDR3 loop reads CASSIRLALNTGELFF. In DNA form, the CDR3 reads TGTGCCAGTAGTATACGGCTAGCTTTGAACACCGGGGAGCTGTTTTTT.

The V call is TRBV28, the J call TRBJ2-1; TRBD2 might be the D (5 bases). Trimming shortened V by 10 bases and J by 4 bases, and 11 bases separated the two germline ends. The CDR3 contains 12 residues. Germline values: CDR1 MDHEN, CDR2 SYDVKM. As DNA, the CDR3 is TGTGCCACGTCGGGAATTTACAATGAGCAGTTCTTC. Translation: CATSGIYNEQFF.

This clone was observed a single time. This chain connects TRBV6-5 to TRBJ1-2; D may be TRBD1 (6 bases). There are 15 residues in the CDR3. V was clipped by 7 bases and J by 2 bases, with 17 bases between them. The germline gives CDR1 MNHEY, CDR2 SVGAGI. CDR3 in amino acids: CASKIGGGGNYGYTF. The CDR3 bases are TGTGCCAGCAAGATTGGGGGAGGGGGAAACTATGGCTACACCTTC.

The chain links TRBV4-1 to TRBJ2-7; 7 bases agree with TRBD1. The CDR3 has 20 residues. Germline CDR1 and CDR2: MGHRA and YSYEKL. The V and J ends lost 0 bases and 3 bases, in that order; junction bases with no gene match: 20. The CDR3 region is CASSQEPALGATGRYYEQYF. The CDR3 DNA reads TGCGCCAGCAGCCAAGAACCGGCCCTTGGTGCGACAGGGAGATACTACGAGCAGTACTTC.

V usage is TRBV7-8 and J usage is TRBJ2-3; TRBD2 might be the D (5 bases). Per the germline V gene, CDR1 is SGHVS and CDR2 is FQNEAQ. The CDR3 loop spans 15 amino acids. Trimming cost V 5 bases and J 1 base, with 13 bases left between them. CDR3 coding DNA: TGTGCCAGCAGCCCTGGCGGGCTGGGCACAGATACGCAGTATTTT. Amino acid sequence: CASSPGGLGTDTQYF.

This sequence joins TRBV5-1 and TRBJ1-1, with a tentative D call TRBD1 (5 bases). The V gene's germline CDR1 is SGHRS and CDR2 YFSETQ. V dropped 0 bases and J dropped 3 bases, with 12 bases sitting between them. The CDR3 is made up of 15 amino acids. The CDR3 DNA reads as TGCGCCAGCAGCTTGGATGGACAAGAGGACACTGAAGCTTTCTTT. Protein: CASSLDGQEDTEAFF.

This sequence joins TRBV2 and TRBJ2-7; 9 nucleotides align to TRBD2. The length of the CDR3 is 13 residues. V trimming: 5 bases; J trimming: 3 bases; junction bases outside the gene matches: 2. Per the germline V gene, CDR1 is SNHLY and CDR2 is FYNNEI. This CDR3 is CASSLAGNYEQYF. The CDR3 region has the DNA TGTGCCAGCAGTCTAGCGGGAAACTACGAGCAGTACTTC.

The V gene is TRBV5-1, the J gene TRBJ2-3; 8 bases agree with TRBD2. With 3 bases clipped from V and 10 bases from J, the junction kept 10 bases outside the gene matches. Germline CDR1 SGHRS, CDR2 YFSETQ. The CDR3 is 14 amino acids. CDR3 in amino acids: CASSWGTSSIAQYF. DNA for the CDR3: TGCGCCAGCAGCTGGGGGACTAGTTCTATCGCGCAGTATTTT. Using reference TRBV5-1 and TRBJ2-3 for the parts outside the CDR3, the full variable domain is KAGVTQTPRYLIKTRGQQVTLSCSPISGHRSVSWYQQTPGQGLQFLFEYFSETQRNKGNFPGRFSGRQFSNSRSEMNVSTLELGDSALYLCASSWGTSSIAQYFGPGTRLTVL.

The chain uses TRBV5-1 and TRBJ2-3; TRBD1 might be the D (6 bases). From germline, CDR1 is SGHRS and CDR2 YFSETQ. This CDR3 region has 14 residues. With 5 bases removed from V and 5 bases from J, the gap between germline ends came to 15 bases. The CDR3 sequence is CASSSGTQLDTQYF. In nucleotides, the CDR3 is TGCGCCAGCAGTTCGGGGACACAGTTAGATACGCAGTATTTT.

The chain combines TRBV11-3 with TRBJ2-2; D unclear. Germline assignment: CDR1 SGHNT and CDR2 YENEEA. The CDR3 loop spans 13 amino acids. The V gene lost 0 bases and the J gene lost 7 bases, with 6 bases spanning the gap. This CDR3 is CASSLDQIGELFF. The CDR3 nucleotides are TGTGCCAGCAGCTTAGACCAGATCGGGGAGCTGTTTTTT.

J is TRBJ1-2 and V is TRBV5-1, with D uncertain. This CDR3 spans 15 amino acids. Trimming cost V 4 bases and J 4 bases, with 17 bases left between them. From germline, CDR1 is SGHRS and CDR2 YFSETQ. CDR3 protein: CASSAQGRESYGYTF. In DNA, the CDR3 is TGCGCCAGCAGCGCCCAAGGTCGGGAGTCCTATGGCTACACCTTC.

This chain connects TRBV19 to TRBJ2-3; 10 positions match TRBD2. CDR1 and CDR2 from the germline V gene are LNHDA and SQIVND (reference sequence). The CDR3 length is 15 residues. V was pared by 5 bases and J by 1 base, with 3 bases of the junction left unmatched. The CDR3 loop reads CASSWLAGGTDTQYF. As DNA, the CDR3 is TGTGCCAGTAGTTGGCTAGCGGGGGGCACAGATACGCAGTATTTT.

The chain uses TRBV7-8 and TRBJ1-5, with D hard to call. CDR3 size: 15 residues. Germline-derived CDR1 and CDR2 are SGHVS and FQNEAQ. The ends were cut back, 1 base at V and 7 bases at J, with 14 bases in the middle. The CDR3 DNA follows: TGTGCCAGCAGCTTAGACGGGGAGTCCGAGCAGCCCCAGCATTTT. Translating gives CASSLDGESEQPQHF.

The chain joins TRBV2 to TRBJ2-5; 8 bases agree with TRBD1. V lost 6 bases to trimming and J lost 2 bases; unmatched junction nucleotides: 2. CDR1 and CDR2 from the germline V gene are SNHLY and FYNNEI. The CDR3 runs to 13 residues. The chain's CDR3 is CASSTGGQETQYF. The CDR3 nucleotides read TGTGCCAGCAGCACAGGGGGGCAAGAGACCCAGTACTTC.

V is TRBV10-3 and J is TRBJ2-7, with 15 positions matching TRBD2. From germline, CDR1 is ENHRY and CDR2 SYGVKD. This CDR3 has 16 residues. The V and J ends lost 3 bases and 8 bases, in that order; junction bases with no gene match: 8. The CDR3 DNA is TGTGCCATCAGTGAAGAGCGGACTAGCGGGAGGGTTAAGCAGTACTTC. This translates into CAISEERTSGRVKQYF.

Only one count was recorded for this clone. V is TRBV7-3 and J is TRBJ2-3; the match to TRBD2 covers 8 bases. V shed 2 bases and J 2 bases; nucleotides not matched to a gene: 6. Germline V gene lookup returns CDR1 SGHTA and CDR2 FQGTGA. This CDR3 region has 16 residues. This CDR3 reads CASSLSASGFTDTQYF. The DNA for the CDR3 is TGTGCCAGCAGCTTATCGGCTAGCGGGTTCACAGATACGCAGTATTTT.

The chain recombines TRBV7-9 with TRBJ2-5; TRBD1 aligns across 8 bases. The germline gives CDR1 SEHNR, CDR2 FQNEAQ (reference sequence). V trimming: 6 bases; J trimming: 8 bases; junction bases outside the gene matches: 8. CDR3 size: 13 residues. The CDR3 region is CASSSGTGYTQYF. DNA for the CDR3: TGTGCCAGCAGTTCCGGGACAGGCTATACCCAGTACTTC.